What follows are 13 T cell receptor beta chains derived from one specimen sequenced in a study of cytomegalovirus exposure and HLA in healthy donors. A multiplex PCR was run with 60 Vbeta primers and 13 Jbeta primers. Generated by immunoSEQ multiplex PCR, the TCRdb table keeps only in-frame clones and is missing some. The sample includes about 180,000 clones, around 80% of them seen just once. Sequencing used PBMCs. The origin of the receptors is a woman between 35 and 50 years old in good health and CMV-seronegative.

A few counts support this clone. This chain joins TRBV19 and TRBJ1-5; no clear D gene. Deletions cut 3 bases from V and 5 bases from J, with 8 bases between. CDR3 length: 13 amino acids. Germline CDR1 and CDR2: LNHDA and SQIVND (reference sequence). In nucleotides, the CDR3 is TGTGCCAGTAGTATGGTGTTAGATCAGCCCCAGCATTTT. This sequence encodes CASSMVLDQPQHF.

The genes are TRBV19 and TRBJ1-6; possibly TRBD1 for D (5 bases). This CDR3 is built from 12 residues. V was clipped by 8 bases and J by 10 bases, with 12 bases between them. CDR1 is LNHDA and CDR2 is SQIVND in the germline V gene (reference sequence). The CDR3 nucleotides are TGTGCCAGTGGGCAGGGCGAATCACCCCTCCACTTT. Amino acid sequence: CASGQGESPLHF.

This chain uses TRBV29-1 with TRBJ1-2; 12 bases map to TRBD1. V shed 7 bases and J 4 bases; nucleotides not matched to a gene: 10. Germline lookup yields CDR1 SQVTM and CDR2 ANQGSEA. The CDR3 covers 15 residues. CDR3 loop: CSAQGQGAGGYGYTF. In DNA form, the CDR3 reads TGCAGCGCCCAGGGACAGGGGGCAGGGGGCTATGGCTACACCTTC.

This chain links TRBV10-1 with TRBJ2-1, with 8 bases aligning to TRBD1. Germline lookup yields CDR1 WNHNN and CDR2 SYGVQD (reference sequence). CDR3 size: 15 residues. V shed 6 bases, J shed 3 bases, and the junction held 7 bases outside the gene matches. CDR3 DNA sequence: TGCGCCAGCAGCGCATCTGACAGGGGCTACAATGAGCAGTTCTTC. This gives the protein CASSASDRGYNEQFF.

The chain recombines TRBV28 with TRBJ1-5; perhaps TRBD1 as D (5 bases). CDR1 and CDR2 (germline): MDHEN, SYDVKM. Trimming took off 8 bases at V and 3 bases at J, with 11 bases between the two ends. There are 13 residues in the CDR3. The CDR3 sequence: CASCWGLNQPQHF. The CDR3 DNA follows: TGTGCCAGCTGCTGGGGCCTCAATCAGCCCCAGCATTTT.

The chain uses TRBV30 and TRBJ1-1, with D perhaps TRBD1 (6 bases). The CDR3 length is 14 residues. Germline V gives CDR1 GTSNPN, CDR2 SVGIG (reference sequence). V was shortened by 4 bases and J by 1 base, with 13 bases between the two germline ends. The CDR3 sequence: CAWTAGAWNTEAFF. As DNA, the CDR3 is TGTGCCTGGACCGCAGGGGCTTGGAACACTGAAGCTTTCTTT.

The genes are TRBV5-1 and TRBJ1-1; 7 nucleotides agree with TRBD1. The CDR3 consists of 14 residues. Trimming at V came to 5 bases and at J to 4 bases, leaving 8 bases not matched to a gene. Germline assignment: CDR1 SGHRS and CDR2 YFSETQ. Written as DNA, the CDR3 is TGCGCCAGCAGATCTCAGGGGGGTATCACTGAAGCTTTCTTT. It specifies CASRSQGGITEAFF.

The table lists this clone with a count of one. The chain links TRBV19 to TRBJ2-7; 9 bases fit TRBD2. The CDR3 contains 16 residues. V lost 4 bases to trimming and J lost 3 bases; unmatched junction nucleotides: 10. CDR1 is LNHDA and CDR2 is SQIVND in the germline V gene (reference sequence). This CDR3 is CASSKVAGERNYEQYF. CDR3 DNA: TGTGCCAGTAGTAAGGTAGCGGGAGAGAGGAACTACGAGCAGTACTTC.

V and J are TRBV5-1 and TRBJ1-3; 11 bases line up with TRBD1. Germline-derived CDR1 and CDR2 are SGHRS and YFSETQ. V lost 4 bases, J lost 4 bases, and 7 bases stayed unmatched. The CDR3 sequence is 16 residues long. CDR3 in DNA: TGCGCCAGCAGCCGAGCTGGACAGGGGGCAGGAAACACCATATATTTT. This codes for CASSRAGQGAGNTIYF.

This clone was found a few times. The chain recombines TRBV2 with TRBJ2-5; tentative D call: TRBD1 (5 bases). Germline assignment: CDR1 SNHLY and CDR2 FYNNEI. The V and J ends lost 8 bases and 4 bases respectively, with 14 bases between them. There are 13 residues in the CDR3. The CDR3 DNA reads TGTGCCAGCTTAGGGGATTTGGGAGAGACCCAGTACTTC. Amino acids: CASLGDLGETQYF. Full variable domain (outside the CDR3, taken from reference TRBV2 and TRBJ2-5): EPEVTQTPSHQVTQMGQEVILRCVPISNHLYFYWYRQILGQKVEFLVSFYNNEISEKSEIFDDQFSVERPDGSNFTLKIRSTKLEDSAMYFCASLGDLGETQYFGPGTRLLVL.

CDR3 coding DNA: TGTGCCAGCAGCCTAGTGACAGGGGCGAACACTGAAGCTTTCTTT. It translates to CASSLVTGANTEAFF. This chain joins TRBV11-3 and TRBJ1-1, with 8 bases that match TRBD1. The CDR3 consists of 15 residues. From germline, CDR1 is SGHNT and CDR2 YENEEA. With 5 bases clipped from V and 1 base from J, the junction kept 6 bases outside the gene matches.

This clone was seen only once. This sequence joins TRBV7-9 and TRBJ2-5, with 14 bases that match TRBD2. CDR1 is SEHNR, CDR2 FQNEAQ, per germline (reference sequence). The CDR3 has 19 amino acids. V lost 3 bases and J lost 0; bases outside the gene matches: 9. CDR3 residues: CASSFGTSGGHTYQETQYF. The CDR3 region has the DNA TGTGCCAGCAGCTTCGGGACTAGCGGGGGCCATACGTACCAAGAGACCCAGTACTTC.

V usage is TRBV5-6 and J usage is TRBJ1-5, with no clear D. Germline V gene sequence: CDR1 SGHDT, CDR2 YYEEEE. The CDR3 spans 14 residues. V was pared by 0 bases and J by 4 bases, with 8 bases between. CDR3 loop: CASSLASTNQPQHF. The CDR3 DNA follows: TGTGCCAGCAGCTTGGCCTCGACAAATCAGCCCCAGCATTTT.